One and the same sample provided the 14 T cell receptor beta chains below, sequenced in a study of cytomegalovirus exposure and HLA in healthy donors. Primers included in the PCR were 60 Vbeta and 13 Jbeta primers. TCRdb's table, derived via immunoSEQ multiplex PCR, lists solely in-frame clones and lacks some. The table has about 190,000 clones, around 78% seen once. Source material: PBMCs. These receptors came from a woman in her twenties or thirties in good health and CMV-seropositive.

The rearrangement links TRBV30 to TRBJ2-5, with 7 bases that match TRBD2. Germline V gene sequence: CDR1 GTSNPN, CDR2 SVGIG (reference sequence). Losses at the gene ends were 0 bases for V and 2 bases for J; bases not matched to a gene: 6. This CDR3 region has 15 residues. CDR3 in DNA: TGTGCCTGGAGTGTACACCTAGCGGCACAAGAGACCCAGTACTTC. Translated: CAWSVHLAAQETQYF.

This clone was found once. CDR3 DNA: TGTGCCAGCAGTGAGGGGGGTGGGGATGAAAAACTGTTTTTT. Protein: CASSEGGGDEKLFF. This chain connects TRBV6-1 to TRBJ1-4, with D possibly matching TRBD1 (5 bases). This CDR3 has 14 amino acids. The V end was cut by 3 bases, the J end by 6 bases, with 11 bases between. Germline V lookup: CDR1 MNHNS, CDR2 SASEGT.

The J gene is TRBJ2-5, the V gene TRBV11-3; 12 positions agree with TRBD2. The CDR3 sequence is 16 residues long. The junction had 5 bases not matched to a gene; V was cut back by 5 bases and J by 1 base. Germline assignment: CDR1 SGHNT and CDR2 YENEEA. The CDR3 DNA follows: TGTGCCAGCAGCGGGGGACTAGCGGGCCTCCAAGAGACCCAGTACTTC. It translates to CASSGGLAGLQETQYF.

This clone came up once. The chain has TRBV7-2 and TRBJ2-1; possible D gene TRBD2, 5 bases. V lost 1 base and J 4 bases, leaving 5 bases between the germline ends. Germline lookup yields CDR1 SGHTA and CDR2 FQGNSA. There are 13 residues in the CDR3. The chain's CDR3 is CASSLGTYNEQFF. Written as DNA, the CDR3 is TGTGCCAGCAGCTTAGGGACTTACAATGAGCAGTTCTTC.

Comments on this clone: At one end, the junction sequence differs from germline, possibly due to a read error. V gene TRBV25-1 combines with J gene TRBJ2-2; TRBD1 matches at 9 bases. CDR3 size: 16 residues. Germline V CDR1 and CDR2: MGHDK, SYGVNS. The CDR3 nucleotides are TGTGCCAGCAGTGCTCACGGGACAGGGAACGCCGGGGAGCTGTTTTTT. Translation: CASSAHGTGNAGELFF.

The chain links TRBV15 to TRBJ1-4; D not certain. Germline lookup yields CDR1 LNHNV and CDR2 YYDKDF (reference sequence). This CDR3 has 15 amino acids. V was pared by 1 base and J by 7 bases, with 13 bases between. CDR3 DNA: TGTGCCACCAGCAGAGTAGAGGTTCTTGTTGAAAAACTGTTTTTT. Protein sequence: CATSRVEVLVEKLFF.

The J gene is TRBJ2-2, the V gene TRBV5-1; D possibly corresponds to TRBD1 (5 bases). Between the trimmed V and J ends, which lost 6 bases and 1 base, there was a span of 10 bases. The germline V gene encodes CDR1 SGHRS and CDR2 YFSETQ. The CDR3 contains 14 residues. CDR3 in amino acids: CASMEGVNTGELFF. DNA of the CDR3: TGCGCCAGCATGGAAGGGGTGAACACCGGGGAGCTGTTTTTT.

The chain links TRBV30 to TRBJ2-7; 10 bases map to TRBD1. The CDR3 sequence is 19 residues long. The germline V gene encodes CDR1 GTSNPN and CDR2 SVGIG (reference sequence). Trimming removed 2 bases from V and 1 base from J; junction bases left unmatched: 17. CDR3 bases: TGTGCCTGGAGTTCTCGCGCCCCTAAGTCGGGACAGGGGTCCTACGAGCAGTACTTC. It encodes CAWSSRAPKSGQGSYEQYF.

The chain has TRBV10-3 and TRBJ2-7; 8 nucleotides agree with TRBD1. V dropped 6 bases and J dropped 0; count of bases not matched to a gene: 7. The CDR3 runs to 15 residues. Germline values: CDR1 ENHRY, CDR2 SYGVKD. The CDR3 sequence: CAIRSDRGNSYEQYF. Written as DNA, the CDR3 is TGTGCCATCAGATCTGACAGGGGAAACTCCTACGAGCAGTACTTC.

This clone was observed once. This chain links TRBV5-5 with TRBJ2-5; tentative D call: TRBD2 (6 bases). Germline values: CDR1 SGHKS, CDR2 YYEKEE (reference sequence). V was cut by 6 bases and J by 7 bases, with 19 bases left in between. The CDR3 has 14 residues. The CDR3 loop reads CASTRGDGGGTQYF. The CDR3 DNA reads TGTGCCAGCACCCGCGGGGACGGAGGAGGGACCCAGTACTTC.

The CDR3 DNA reads TGTGCCTGGAATCAGGGGATGAACACTGAAGCTTTCTTT. Translation: CAWNQGMNTEAFF. The chain uses TRBV30 and TRBJ1-1, with D possibly being TRBD1 (6 bases). V was trimmed by 4 bases and J by 0 bases, leaving 9 bases between them. This CDR3 is built from 13 residues. The germline gives CDR1 GTSNPN, CDR2 SVGIG (reference sequence).

This clone was detected once. The V call is TRBV29-1, the J call TRBJ2-3, with 8 bases that match TRBD1. The CDR3 consists of 15 residues. V was pared by 5 bases and J by 2 bases, with 9 bases of the junction left unmatched. Germline values: CDR1 SQVTM, CDR2 ANQGSEA. Here the CDR3 DNA reads TGCAGCGTTATCAGGGGGCGCGGAATCACAGATACGCAGTATTTT. Translated: CSVIRGRGITDTQYF.

V is TRBV4-2 and J is TRBJ2-5, with 7 bases fitting TRBD2. The V gene's germline CDR1 is LGHNA and CDR2 YNFKEQ. J was trimmed by 11 bases and V by 0 bases; bases with no gene match: 15. The CDR3 is 16 amino acids. CDR3 sequence: CASSQEMAGVPGEQYF. The DNA of the CDR3 is TGTGCCAGCAGCCAAGAAATGGCGGGAGTTCCGGGGGAGCAGTACTTC.

CDR3 region: CASSFRDRLYGYTF. The CDR3 DNA follows: TGTGCCAGCAGTTTCCGGGACAGGCTCTATGGCTACACCTTC. This chain connects TRBV28 to TRBJ1-2; 8 positions agree with TRBD1. Germline V gene sequence: CDR1 MDHEN, CDR2 SYDVKM. CDR3 length: 14 amino acids. The V gene end was trimmed by 3 bases and the J gene end by 4 bases; junction bases not matched to a gene: 4.